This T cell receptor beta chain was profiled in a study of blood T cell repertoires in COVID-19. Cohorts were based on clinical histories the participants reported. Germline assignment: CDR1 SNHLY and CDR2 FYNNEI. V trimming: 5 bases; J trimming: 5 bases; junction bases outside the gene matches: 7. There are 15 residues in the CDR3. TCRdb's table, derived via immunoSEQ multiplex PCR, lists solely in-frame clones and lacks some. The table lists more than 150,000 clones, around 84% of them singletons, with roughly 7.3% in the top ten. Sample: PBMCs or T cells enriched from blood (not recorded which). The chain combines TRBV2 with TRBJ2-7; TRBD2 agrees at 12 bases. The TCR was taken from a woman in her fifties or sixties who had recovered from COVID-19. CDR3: CASSPQGLAGHEQYF. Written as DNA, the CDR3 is TGTGCCAGCAGTCCCCAGGGACTAGCGGGCCACGAGCAGTACTTC.